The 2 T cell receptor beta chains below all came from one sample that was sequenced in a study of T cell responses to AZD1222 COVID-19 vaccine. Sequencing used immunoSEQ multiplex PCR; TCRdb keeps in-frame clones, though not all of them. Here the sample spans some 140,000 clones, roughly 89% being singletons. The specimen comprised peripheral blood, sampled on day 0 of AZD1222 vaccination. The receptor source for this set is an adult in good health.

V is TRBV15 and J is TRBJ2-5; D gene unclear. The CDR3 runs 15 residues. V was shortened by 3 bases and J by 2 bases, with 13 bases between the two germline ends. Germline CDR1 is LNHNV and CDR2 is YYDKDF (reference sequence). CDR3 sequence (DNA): TGTGCCACCAGCAGGGATGGAGAGAGTCAAGAGACCCAGTACTTC. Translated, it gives CATSRDGESQETQYF.

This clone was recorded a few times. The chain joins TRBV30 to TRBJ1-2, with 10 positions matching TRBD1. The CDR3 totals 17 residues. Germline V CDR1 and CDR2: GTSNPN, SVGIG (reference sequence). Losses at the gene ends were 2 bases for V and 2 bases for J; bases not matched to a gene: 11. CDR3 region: CAWSRPGQGPGNYGYTF. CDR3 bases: TGTGCCTGGAGTAGACCGGGACAGGGGCCTGGGAACTATGGCTACACCTTC. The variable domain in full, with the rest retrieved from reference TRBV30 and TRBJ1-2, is SQTIHQWPATLVQPVGSPLSLECTVEGTSNPNLYWYRQAAGRGLQLLFYSVGIGQISSEVPQNLSASRPQDRQFILSSKKLLLSDSGFYLCAWSRPGQGPGNYGYTFGSGTRLTVV.